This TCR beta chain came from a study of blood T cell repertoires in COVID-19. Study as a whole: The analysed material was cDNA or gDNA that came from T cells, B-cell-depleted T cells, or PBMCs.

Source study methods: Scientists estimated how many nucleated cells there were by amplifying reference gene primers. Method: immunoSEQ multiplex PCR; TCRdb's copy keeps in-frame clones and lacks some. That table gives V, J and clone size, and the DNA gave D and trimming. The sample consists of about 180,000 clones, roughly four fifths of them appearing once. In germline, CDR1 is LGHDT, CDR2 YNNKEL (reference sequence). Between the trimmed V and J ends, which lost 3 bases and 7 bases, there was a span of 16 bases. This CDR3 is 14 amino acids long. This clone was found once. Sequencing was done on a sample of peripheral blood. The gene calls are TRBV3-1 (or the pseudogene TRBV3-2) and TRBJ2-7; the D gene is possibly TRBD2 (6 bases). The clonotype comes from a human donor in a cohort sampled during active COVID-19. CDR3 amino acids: CASSQAGSAGEQYF. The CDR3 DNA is TGTGCCAGCAGCCAGGCGGGCTCCGCGGGGGAGCAGTACTTC.